This TCR beta chain was sequenced for a study of blood T cell repertoires in COVID-19. Study information: From the United States, Italy and Spain came samples of acute and convalescent COVID-19.

Libraries were prepared by immunoSEQ multiplex PCR; TCRdb keeps only in-frame clonotypes and omits some of them. The table records about 200,000 clones, 80% of them present only once. CDR1 and CDR2 (germline): MNHNY, SVGAGI (reference sequence). V lost 2 bases to trimming and J lost 7 bases; unmatched junction nucleotides: 9. The CDR3 is made up of 15 amino acids. The chain uses TRBV6-6 and TRBJ1-2; 8 bases match TRBD1. The receptor was isolated from a man in his 60s with acute or convalescent COVID-19. Sequencing was carried out using peripheral blood. CDR3 nucleotides: TGTGCCAGCAGTTACGCAGGGGGCGGGGGATCTGGCTACACCTTC. The encoded protein is CASSYAGGGGSGYTF.